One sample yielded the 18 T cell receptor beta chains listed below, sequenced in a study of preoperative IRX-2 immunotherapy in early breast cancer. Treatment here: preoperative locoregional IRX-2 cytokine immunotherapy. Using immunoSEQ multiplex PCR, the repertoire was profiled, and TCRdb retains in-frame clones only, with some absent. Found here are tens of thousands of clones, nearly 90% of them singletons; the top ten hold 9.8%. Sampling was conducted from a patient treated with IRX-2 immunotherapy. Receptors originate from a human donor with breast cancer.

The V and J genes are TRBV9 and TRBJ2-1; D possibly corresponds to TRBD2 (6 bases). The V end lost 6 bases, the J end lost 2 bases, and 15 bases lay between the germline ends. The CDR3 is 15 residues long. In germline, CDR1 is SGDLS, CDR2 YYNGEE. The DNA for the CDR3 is TGTGCCAGCACCCGGGACGGGGGAACCTACAATGAGCAGTTCTTC. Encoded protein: CASTRDGGTYNEQFF.

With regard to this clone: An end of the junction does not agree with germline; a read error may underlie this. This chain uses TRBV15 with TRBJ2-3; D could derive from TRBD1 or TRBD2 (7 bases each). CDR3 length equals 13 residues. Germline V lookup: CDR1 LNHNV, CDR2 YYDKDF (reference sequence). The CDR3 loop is CAARQGGTDTQYF. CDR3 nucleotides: TGTGCCGCCAGACAGGGAGGGACAGATACGCAGTATTTT.

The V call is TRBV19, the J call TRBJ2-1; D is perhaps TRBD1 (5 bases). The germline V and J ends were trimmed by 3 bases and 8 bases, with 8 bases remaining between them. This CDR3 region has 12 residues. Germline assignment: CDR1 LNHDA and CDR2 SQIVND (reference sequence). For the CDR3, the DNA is TGTGCCAGTAGTATCTCAGGGTATGAGCAGTTCTTC. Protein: CASSISGYEQFF. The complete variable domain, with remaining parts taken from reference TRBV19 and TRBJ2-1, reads DGGITQSPKYLFRKEGQNVTLSCEQNLNHDAMYWYRQDPGQGLRLIYYSQIVNDFQKGDIAEGYSVSREKKESFPLTVTSAQKNPTAFYLCASSISGYEQFFGPGTRLTVL.

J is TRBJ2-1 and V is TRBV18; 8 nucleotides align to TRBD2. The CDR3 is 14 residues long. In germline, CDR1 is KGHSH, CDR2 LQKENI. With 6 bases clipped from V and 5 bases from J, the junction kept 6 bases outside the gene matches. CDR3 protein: CASSAGTRNNEQFF. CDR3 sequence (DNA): TGTGCCAGCTCGGCCGGGACTAGGAACAATGAGCAGTTCTTC.

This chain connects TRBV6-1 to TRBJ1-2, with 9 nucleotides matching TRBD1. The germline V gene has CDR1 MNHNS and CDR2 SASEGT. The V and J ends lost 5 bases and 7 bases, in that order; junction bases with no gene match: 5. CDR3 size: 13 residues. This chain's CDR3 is CASSQTGGFGYTF. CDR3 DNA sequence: TGTGCCAGCAGTCAGACAGGGGGTTTTGGCTACACCTTC.

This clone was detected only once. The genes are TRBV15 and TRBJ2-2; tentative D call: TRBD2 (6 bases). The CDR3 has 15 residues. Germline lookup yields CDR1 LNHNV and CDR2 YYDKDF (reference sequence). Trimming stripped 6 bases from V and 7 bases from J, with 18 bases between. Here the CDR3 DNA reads TGTGCCACCAGAACTGGGGGGTATTGGGTCGGGGAGCTGTTTTTT. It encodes CATRTGGYWVGELFF.

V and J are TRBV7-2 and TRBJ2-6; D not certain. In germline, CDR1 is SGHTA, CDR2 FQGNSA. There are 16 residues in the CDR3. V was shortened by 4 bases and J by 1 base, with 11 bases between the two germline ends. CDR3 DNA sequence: TGTGCCAGCAGCTCTAATAGAATTTCTGGGGCCAACGTCCTGACTTTC. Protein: CASSSNRISGANVLTF.

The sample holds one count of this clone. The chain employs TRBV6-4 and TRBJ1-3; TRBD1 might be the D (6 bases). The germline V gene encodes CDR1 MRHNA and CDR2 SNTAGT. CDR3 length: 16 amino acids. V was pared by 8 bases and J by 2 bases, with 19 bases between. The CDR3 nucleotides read TGTGCCAGCGGGGGAACTAAGGGGGGCCCTGGAAACACCATATATTTT. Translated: CASGGTKGGPGNTIYF.

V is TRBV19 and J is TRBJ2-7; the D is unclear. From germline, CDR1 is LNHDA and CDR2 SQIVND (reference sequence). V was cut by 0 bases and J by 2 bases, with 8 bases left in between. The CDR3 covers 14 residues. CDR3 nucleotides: TGTGCCAGTAGTATAGATCAAAGGGCCTACGAGCAGTACTTC. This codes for CASSIDQRAYEQYF. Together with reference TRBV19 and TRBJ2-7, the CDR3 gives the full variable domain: DGGITQSPKYLFRKEGQNVTLSCEQNLNHDAMYWYRQDPGQGLRLIYYSQIVNDFQKGDIAEGYSVSREKKESFPLTVTSAQKNPTAFYLCASSIDQRAYEQYFGPGTRLTVT.

The CDR3, as DNA: TGTGCCAGCGAACCGGGACAGGGGAGGGGAGAGCAGTACTTC. It yields the protein CASEPGQGRGEQYF. V and J are TRBV7-8 and TRBJ2-7; 10 bases align to TRBD1. Germline V gives CDR1 SGHVS, CDR2 FQNEAQ. The V and J ends lost 8 bases and 7 bases, in that order; junction bases with no gene match: 11. The CDR3 sequence is 14 residues long.

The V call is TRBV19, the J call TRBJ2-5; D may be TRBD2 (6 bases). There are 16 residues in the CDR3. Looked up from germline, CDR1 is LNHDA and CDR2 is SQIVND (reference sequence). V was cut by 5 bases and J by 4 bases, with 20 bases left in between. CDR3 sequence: CASSRLRDLAGETQYF. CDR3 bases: TGTGCCAGTAGTCGCCTAAGGGACTTAGCAGGAGAGACCCAGTACTTC.

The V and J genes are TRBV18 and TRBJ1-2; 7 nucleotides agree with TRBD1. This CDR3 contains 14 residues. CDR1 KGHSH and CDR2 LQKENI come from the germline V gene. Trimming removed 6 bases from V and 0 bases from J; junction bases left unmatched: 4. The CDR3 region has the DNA TGTGCCAGCTCCAACAGGGGCCCTAACTATGGCTACACCTTC. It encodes CASSNRGPNYGYTF.

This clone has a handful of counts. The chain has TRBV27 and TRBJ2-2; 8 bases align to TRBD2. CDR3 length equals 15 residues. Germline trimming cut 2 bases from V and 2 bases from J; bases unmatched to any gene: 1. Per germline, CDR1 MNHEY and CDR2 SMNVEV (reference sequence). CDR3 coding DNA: TGTGCCAGCAGTTTAACTAGCGGAAACACCGGGGAGCTGTTTTTT. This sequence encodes CASSLTSGNTGELFF.

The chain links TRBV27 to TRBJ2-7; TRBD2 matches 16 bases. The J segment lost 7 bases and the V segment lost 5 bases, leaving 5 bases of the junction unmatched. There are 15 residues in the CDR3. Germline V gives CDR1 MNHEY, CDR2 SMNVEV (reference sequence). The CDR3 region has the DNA TGTGCCAGCAGTCCCCAGGGACTAGCGGGAGGGGAGCAGTACTTC. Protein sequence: CASSPQGLAGGEQYF.

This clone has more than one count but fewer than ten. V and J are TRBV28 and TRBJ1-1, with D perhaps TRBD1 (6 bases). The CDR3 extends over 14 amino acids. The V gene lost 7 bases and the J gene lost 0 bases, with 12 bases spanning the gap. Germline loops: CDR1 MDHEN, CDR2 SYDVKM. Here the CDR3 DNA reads TGTGCCAGCAAAAATGCAGGGGTGAACACTGAAGCTTTCTTT. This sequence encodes CASKNAGVNTEAFF.

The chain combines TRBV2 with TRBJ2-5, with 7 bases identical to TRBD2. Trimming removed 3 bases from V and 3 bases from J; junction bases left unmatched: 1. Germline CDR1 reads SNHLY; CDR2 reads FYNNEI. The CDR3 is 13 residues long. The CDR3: CASSDGGKETQYF. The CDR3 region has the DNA TGTGCCAGCAGTGACGGGGGGAAAGAGACCCAGTACTTC.

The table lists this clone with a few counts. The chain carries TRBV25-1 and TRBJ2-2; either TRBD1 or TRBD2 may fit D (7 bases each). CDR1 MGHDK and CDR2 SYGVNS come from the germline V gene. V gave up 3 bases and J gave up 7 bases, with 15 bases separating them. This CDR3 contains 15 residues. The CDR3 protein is CASSEGRGQGGELFF. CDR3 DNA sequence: TGTGCCAGCAGTGAGGGGAGGGGGCAGGGCGGGGAGCTGTTTTTT.

The CDR3 DNA sequence: TGCAGCGCCGACAGGGGGCAAGGGAATGAGCAGTTCTTC. Translated: CSADRGQGNEQFF. The chain combines TRBV29-1 with TRBJ2-1; 10 bases are shared with TRBD1. Germline CDR1 reads SQVTM; CDR2 reads ANQGSEA. The CDR3 spans 13 residues. The J segment lost 7 bases and the V segment lost 7 bases, leaving 7 bases of the junction unmatched.